This T cell receptor beta chain was documented in a study of T cell responses to AZD1222 COVID-19 vaccine. Broader study findings: It was only 6 or 7 AZD1222 recipients who were seropositive at baseline. Mostly white British, mostly female donors; authors suggested clonal diversity may be underestimated. With two AZD1222 doses given, Spike-specific TCR breadth and depth both rose. Nearly half of spike-specific TCRs reportedly go after variant regions that carry no mutations.

The CDR3 extends over 13 amino acids. V was pared by 4 bases and J by 7 bases, with 12 bases between. Germline V gene lookup returns CDR1 SGDLS and CDR2 YYNGEE. Profiled with immunoSEQ multiplex PCR; TCRdb holds only in-frame clones, not every one. The table lists 110,000 or so clones, roughly 87% of them singletons. As to this clone: Its antigen is unidentified.

Here the sequenced sample was peripheral blood, taken 28 days after the second AZD1222 dose. This sequence was found in an adult who received the AZD1222 COVID-19 vaccine. This chain connects TRBV9 to TRBJ2-1; D is unresolved. This CDR3 is CASSTDGWNEQFF. As DNA, the CDR3 is TGTGCCAGCAGCACTGATGGGTGGAATGAGCAGTTCTTC. Based on the CDR3 plus reference TRBV9 and TRBJ2-1, the full variable domain is DSGVTQTPKHLITATGQRVTLRCSPRSGDLSVYWYQQSLDQGLQFLIQYYNGEERAKGNILERFSAQQFPDLHSELNLSSLELGDSALYFCASSTDGWNEQFFGPGTRLTVL.